This T cell receptor (beta chain) derives from a study of Ad26.COV2.S vaccination and SARS-CoV-2 variants. In its sample, this clone was seen once. As for treatment: around 19 received Ad26.COV2.S at low or high dose, single or two shots; about 5 received placebo; per-sample allocation not given. Sampling happened 63 days after the first vaccine or placebo injection. Profiling relied on immunoSEQ multiplex PCR, and the TCRdb table lists in-frame clones only, not all of them. This table has more than 400,000 clones, roughly 90% appearing once. V lost 5 bases to trimming and J lost 6 bases, with 25 bases between them. The CDR3 is made up of 18 amino acids. Germline lookup yields CDR1 SGHVS and CDR2 FNYEAQ.

The chain links TRBV7-6 to TRBJ2-2; D perhaps matches TRBD1 (6 bases). Material: peripheral blood, obtained in a trial of Ad26.COV2.S vaccine versus placebo. This TCR came from a person aged 18-65 years who received the Ad26.COV2.S COVID-19 vaccine or a placebo. In DNA, the CDR3 is TGTGCCAGCAGCCATTCAGGGGACGGCCTAACGATCGCCGGGGAGCTGTTTTTT. Encoded protein: CASSHSGDGLTIAGELFF. Looking up the rest from reference TRBV7-6 and TRBJ2-2 gives the full variable domain: GAGVSQSPRYKVTKRGQDVALRCDPISGHVSLYWYRQALGQGPEFLTYFNYEAQQDKSGLPNDRFSAERPEGSISTLTIQRTEQRDSAMYRCASSHSGDGLTIAGELFFGEGSRLTVL.